This T cell receptor (beta chain) originates from a study of control samples from healthy donors and cancer patients. Some clones are missing from TCRdb's copy, which holds only in-frame ones; the method was immunoSEQ multiplex PCR. The sample has 45,000 to 55,000 clones, about 93% seen once. This clone occurred a few times. In germline, CDR1 is SGHDT, CDR2 YYEEEE. V was clipped by 0 bases and J by 3 bases, with 6 bases between them. This CDR3 region has 13 residues. Specimen: PBMCs. This sequence was found in a woman in her forties or fifties with head and neck cancer. The V gene is TRBV5-6, the J gene TRBJ2-5, with D maybe TRBD1 (5 bases). The CDR3 nucleotides are TGTGCCAGCAGCTTGGGACAGAAAGAGACCCAGTACTTC. As protein: CASSLGQKETQYF.